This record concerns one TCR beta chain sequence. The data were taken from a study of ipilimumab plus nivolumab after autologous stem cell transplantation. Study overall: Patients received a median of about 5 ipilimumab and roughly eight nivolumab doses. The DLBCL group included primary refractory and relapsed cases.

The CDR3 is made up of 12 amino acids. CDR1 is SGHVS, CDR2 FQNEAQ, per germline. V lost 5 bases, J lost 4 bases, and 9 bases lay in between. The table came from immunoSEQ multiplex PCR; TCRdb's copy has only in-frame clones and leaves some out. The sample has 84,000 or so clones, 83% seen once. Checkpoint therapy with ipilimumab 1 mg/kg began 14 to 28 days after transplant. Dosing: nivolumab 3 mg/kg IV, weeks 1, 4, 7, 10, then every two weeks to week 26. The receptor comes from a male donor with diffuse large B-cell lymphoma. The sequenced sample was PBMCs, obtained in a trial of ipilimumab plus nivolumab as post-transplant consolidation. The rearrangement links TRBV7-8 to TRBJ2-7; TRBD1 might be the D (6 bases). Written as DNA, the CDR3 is TGTGCCAGCAGCCAAGACAGGTACGAGCAGTACTTC. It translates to CASSQDRYEQYF.